This T cell receptor beta chain was sequenced in a study of tumour-infiltrating T cells in Burkitt lymphoma. About the study: Overall and progression-free survival were predicted by productive clonality.

The V and J ends lost 4 bases and 5 bases, in that order; junction bases with no gene match: 13. The length of the CDR3 is 17 residues. The germline V gene encodes CDR1 SGDLS and CDR2 YYNGEE. Measured with immunoSEQ multiplex PCR; TCRdb has only the in-frame clones, and not every one. This sample has 15,000 to 20,000 clones, with around four fifths found just once. V gene TRBV9 combines with J gene TRBJ2-2; 8 nucleotides match TRBD2. This TCR was recovered from a human donor with diffuse large B-cell lymphoma. The sequenced sample consisted of tumor tissue. The CDR3: CASSSPHSGTVTGELFF. The CDR3 DNA sequence: TGTGCCAGCAGCAGCCCTCATAGCGGGACCGTAACCGGGGAGCTGTTTTTT.